The 21 T cell receptor beta chains reported below all come from one sample, sequenced in a study of CD8+ T cells in alopecia areata. Extraction and reverse transcription of RNA yielded cDNA as the sequencing template. Only in-frame clones appear in the TCRdb table, and some are missing; sequencing was by immunoSEQ multiplex PCR. This table holds under 250,000 clones, approximately 61% found once. The material was CD4+ T cells sorted from blood, obtained at week 0. All receptors come from a human donor with alopecia areata.

The rearrangement uses TRBV2 and TRBJ2-7, with 13 positions matching TRBD2. Trimming at V came to 1 base and at J to 5 bases, leaving 2 bases not matched to a gene. The CDR3 totals 15 residues. Germline V gene data show CDR1 as SNHLY and CDR2 as FYNNEI. CDR3 DNA sequence: TGTGCCAGCAGTGAAGGACTAGCGGGAGGCAACGAGCAGTACTTC. This gives the protein CASSEGLAGGNEQYF.

CDR3 sequence reads: CASSGGLAGVEGEQYF. CDR3 nucleotides: TGTGCCAGCAGCGGGGGACTAGCGGGAGTCGAGGGCGAGCAGTACTTC. This rearrangement joins TRBV9 to TRBJ2-7; TRBD2 matches at 14 bases. The germline V gene has CDR1 SGDLS and CDR2 YYNGEE. Trimming at V came to 3 bases and at J to 6 bases, leaving 8 bases not matched to a gene. The CDR3 consists of 16 residues. Variable domain in full (rest from reference TRBV9 and TRBJ2-7): DSGVTQTPKHLITATGQRVTLRCSPRSGDLSVYWYQQSLDQGLQFLIQYYNGEERAKGNILERFSAQQFPDLHSELNLSSLELGDSALYFCASSGGLAGVEGEQYFGPGTRLTVT.

V is TRBV4-1 and J is TRBJ2-1, with TRBD2 matching over 7 bases. The V gene's germline CDR1 is MGHRA and CDR2 YSYEKL. This CDR3 contains 12 residues. The V gene end was trimmed by 1 base and the J gene end by 15 bases; junction bases not matched to a gene: 6. CDR3 amino acids: CASSQVAREVFF. The DNA of the CDR3 is TGCGCCAGCAGCCAAGTAGCTCGGGAGGTGTTCTTC.

This clone was seen a handful of times. The rearrangement uses TRBV30 and TRBJ1-5, with a tentative D call TRBD1 (6 bases). The germline V gene has CDR1 GTSNPN and CDR2 SVGIG (reference sequence). The CDR3 totals 14 residues. The ends were cut back, 2 bases at V and 4 bases at J, with 12 bases in the middle. The CDR3 bases are TGTGCCTGGAGTTATCGAACAGGGAATCAGCCCCAGCATTTT. The encoded protein is CAWSYRTGNQPQHF.

This clone occurred a few times. Here the CDR3 DNA reads TGTGCCAGCAGCTTAGTCGTGGGGATAGGCGCTAATGAAAAACTGTTTTTT. Amino acids: CASSLVVGIGANEKLFF. V usage is TRBV7-2 and J usage is TRBJ1-4; D remains ambiguous. Germline values: CDR1 SGHTA, CDR2 FQGNSA. The germline V and J ends were trimmed by 1 base and 3 bases, with 15 bases remaining between them. CDR3 length: 17 amino acids.

DNA of the CDR3: TGTGCCAGCAGTTCAGCCGGGACCCGTGGCTACACCTTC. Its translation: CASSSAGTRGYTF. The chain links TRBV27 to TRBJ1-2, with a weak D call TRBD1 (5 bases). Germline values: CDR1 MNHEY, CDR2 SMNVEV (reference sequence). The germline V and J ends were trimmed by 4 bases and 7 bases, with 13 bases remaining between them. The CDR3 extends over 13 amino acids.

Points on this clone: The sample has other DNA sequences that encode this CDR3 too. The chain employs TRBV5-1 and TRBJ2-1; the match to TRBD2 covers 12 bases. CDR3 length: 16 residues. Germline-derived CDR1 and CDR2 are SGHRS and YFSETQ. The junction had 1 base not matched to a gene; V was cut back by 2 bases and J by 1 base. In DNA, the CDR3 is TGCGCCAGCAGCTTAACTAGCGGGGGGTCCTACAATGAGCAGTTCTTC. This sequence encodes CASSLTSGGSYNEQFF.

This chain links TRBV30 with TRBJ2-5; maybe TRBD2 (6 bases). Trimming removed 0 bases from V and 7 bases from J, with 12 bases in between. Germline V lookup: CDR1 GTSNPN, CDR2 SVGIG (reference sequence). The CDR3 is 13 residues long. The CDR3 DNA is TGTGCCTGGAGTGTTGGTCAGGGAGGGACCCAGTACTTC. This codes for CAWSVGQGGTQYF.

This clone was counted between two and nine times. The chain uses TRBV29-1 and TRBJ2-6; D is unclear. Germline V gene data show CDR1 as SQVTM and CDR2 as ANQGSEA. Trimming cost V 7 bases and J 0 bases, with 4 bases left between them. CDR3 size: 12 residues. In DNA form, the CDR3 reads TGCAGCGGCTTCTCTGGGGCCAACGTCCTGACTTTC. Protein sequence: CSGFSGANVLTF.

The chain links TRBV6-5 to TRBJ2-1, with 11 nucleotides matching TRBD1. CDR3 length: 13 residues. Per the germline V gene, CDR1 is MNHEY and CDR2 is SVGAGI. Trimming took 7 bases from V and 9 from J; bases not matched to a gene: 5. CDR3 nucleotide sequence: TGTGCCAGCACCCCGGGACAGGGGGGTGAGCAGTTCTTC. Protein: CASTPGQGGEQFF.

The chain combines TRBV30 with TRBJ1-2, with a tentative D call TRBD1 (6 bases). The CDR3 covers 13 residues. In germline, CDR1 is GTSNPN, CDR2 SVGIG (reference sequence). The V end was cut by 4 bases, the J end by 7 bases, with 16 bases between. CDR3 DNA sequence: TGTGCCTGGACCCCCCCCGGGGGCTCTGGCTACACCTTC. Translated, it gives CAWTPPGGSGYTF.

This clone was observed a few times. The chain carries TRBV29-1 and TRBJ1-1; D may be TRBD1 (5 bases). V lost 4 bases, J lost 4 bases, and 13 bases lay in between. The CDR3 consists of 13 residues. Germline loops: CDR1 SQVTM, CDR2 ANQGSEA. In DNA form, the CDR3 reads TGCAGCGTTGGCCCGGGGGTGGCCACTGAAGCTTTCTTT. This gives the protein CSVGPGVATEAFF. Full variable domain (rest looked up from reference TRBV29-1 and TRBJ1-1): SAVISQKPSRDICQRGTSLTIQCQVDSQVTMMFWYRQQPGQSLTLIATANQGSEATYESGFVIDKFPISRPNLTFSTLTVSNMSPEDSSIYLCSVGPGVATEAFFGQGTRLTVV.

This clone was seen only a few times. The chain uses TRBV6-1 and TRBJ1-2; TRBD1 matches at 7 bases. J gave up 6 bases and V 6 bases, and 7 bases lay outside the gene matches. Germline-derived CDR1 and CDR2 are MNHNS and SASEGT. The CDR3 has 13 residues. CDR3 in amino acids: CASSVQGSDGYTF. CDR3 bases: TGTGCCAGCAGCGTACAGGGGAGTGATGGCTACACCTTC.

This chain uses TRBV6-1 with TRBJ1-2, with D uncertain. Between the trimmed V and J ends, which lost 0 bases and 4 bases, there was a span of 6 bases. Germline assignment: CDR1 MNHNS and CDR2 SASEGT. The CDR3 is 13 amino acids. CDR3 loop: CASSEASVYGYTF. CDR3 in DNA: TGTGCCAGCAGTGAAGCCAGCGTCTATGGCTACACCTTC.

This clone was seen a few times. The chain links TRBV25-1 to TRBJ2-2, with D tentatively TRBD1 or TRBD2 (5 bases each). The CDR3 has 18 residues. Germline values: CDR1 MGHDK, CDR2 SYGVNS. Between the trimmed V and J ends, which lost 5 bases and 4 bases, there was a span of 23 bases. In DNA form, the CDR3 reads TGTGCCAGCAGTCCCCAAAAGATGGCTGGGACGGGCACCGGGGAGCTGTTTTTT. Protein product: CASSPQKMAGTGTGELFF.

Only a few counts were recorded for this clone. This chain links TRBV27 with TRBJ2-3, with D possibly TRBD2 on 5 matching bases. V dropped 6 bases and J dropped 2 bases, with 15 bases sitting between them. The CDR3 is 15 amino acids. In germline, CDR1 is MNHEY, CDR2 SMNVEV (reference sequence). For the CDR3, the DNA is TGTGCCAGCAGCTGGCGGGCTAGCACCACAGATACGCAGTATTTT. It encodes CASSWRASTTDTQYF.

The chain couples TRBV7-2 to TRBJ1-2; 7 bases match TRBD1. Germline V gene lookup returns CDR1 SGHTA and CDR2 FQGNSA. The CDR3 spans 15 residues. After removal of 4 bases from V and 6 bases from J, the junction contained 11 bases not matched to a gene. The CDR3 DNA is TGTGCCAGCAGCTCGTACCTCGGACAGGAGGATGGCTACACCTTC. Its translation is CASSSYLGQEDGYTF.

This clone was seen only a few times. The gene calls are TRBV5-1 and TRBJ2-3, with D uncertain. V dropped 2 bases and J dropped 0 bases, with 10 bases sitting between them. The CDR3 consists of 15 residues. Germline lookup yields CDR1 SGHRS and CDR2 YFSETQ. The CDR3 sequence is CASSFKGSSTDTQYF. CDR3 nucleotides: TGCGCCAGCAGCTTCAAGGGCTCCAGCACAGATACGCAGTATTTT.

The rearrangement joins TRBV30 to TRBJ2-5, with TRBD2 matching over 13 bases. Germline trimming cut 2 bases from V and 2 bases from J; bases unmatched to any gene: 5. The CDR3 length is 16 residues. The germline V gene encodes CDR1 GTSNPN and CDR2 SVGIG (reference sequence). CDR3 coding DNA: TGTGCCTGGAGTACGGGACTAGCGGGAACTCAAGAGACCCAGTACTTC. Protein: CAWSTGLAGTQETQYF.

V usage is TRBV29-1 and J usage is TRBJ2-7, with D hard to call. This CDR3 has 13 amino acids. Germline-derived CDR1 and CDR2 are SQVTM and ANQGSEA. Trimming left V 6 bases short and J 3 bases short, with 15 bases between. This chain's CDR3 is CSVAGLLGYEQYF. In DNA, the CDR3 is TGCAGCGTCGCAGGCCTCTTAGGCTACGAGCAGTACTTC.

The chain couples TRBV4-1 to TRBJ2-7; weak D call: TRBD1 (6 bases). CDR1 is MGHRA and CDR2 is YSYEKL in the germline V gene. V lost 5 bases, J lost 5 bases, and 13 bases lay in between. This CDR3 region has 13 residues. The CDR3 nucleotides are TGCGCCAGCAGCAGAAACAGGGTCAACGAGCAGTACTTC. Its translation is CASSRNRVNEQYF.